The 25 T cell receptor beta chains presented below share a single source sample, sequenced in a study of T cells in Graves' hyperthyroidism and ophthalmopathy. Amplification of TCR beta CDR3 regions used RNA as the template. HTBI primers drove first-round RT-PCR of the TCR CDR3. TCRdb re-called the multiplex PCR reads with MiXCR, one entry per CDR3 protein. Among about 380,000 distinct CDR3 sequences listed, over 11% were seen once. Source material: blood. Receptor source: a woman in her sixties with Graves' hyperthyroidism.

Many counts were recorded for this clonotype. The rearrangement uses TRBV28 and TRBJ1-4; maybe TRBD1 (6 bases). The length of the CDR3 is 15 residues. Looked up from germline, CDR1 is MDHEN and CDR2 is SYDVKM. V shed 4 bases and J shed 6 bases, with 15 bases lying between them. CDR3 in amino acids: CASSSGGGRDEKLFF. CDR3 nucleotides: TGTGCCAGCAGTTCCGGGGGCGGAAGGGATGAAAAACTGTTTTTT.

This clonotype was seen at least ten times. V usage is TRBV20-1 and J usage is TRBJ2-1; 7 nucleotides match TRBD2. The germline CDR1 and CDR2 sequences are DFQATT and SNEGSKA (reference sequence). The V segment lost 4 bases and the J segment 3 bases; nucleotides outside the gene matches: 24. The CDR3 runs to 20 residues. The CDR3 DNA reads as TGCAGTGCTAACCGGGCCGGGGCGGGAGTATTAATCTGGTTCTACAATGAGCAGTTCTTC. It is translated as CSANRAGAGVLIWFYNEQFF.

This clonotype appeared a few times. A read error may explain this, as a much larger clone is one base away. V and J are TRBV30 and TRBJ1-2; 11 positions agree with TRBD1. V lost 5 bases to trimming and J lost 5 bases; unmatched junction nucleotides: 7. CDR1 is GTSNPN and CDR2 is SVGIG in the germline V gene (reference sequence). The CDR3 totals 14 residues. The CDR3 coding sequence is TGTGCCTGGGGTCCGGGACAGGGGGGATATGGCTACACCTTC. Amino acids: CAWGPGQGGYGYTF.

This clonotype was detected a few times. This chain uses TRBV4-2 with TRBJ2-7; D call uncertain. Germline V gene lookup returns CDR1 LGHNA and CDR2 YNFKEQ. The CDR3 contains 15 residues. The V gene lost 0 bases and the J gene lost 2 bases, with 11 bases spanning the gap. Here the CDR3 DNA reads TGTGCCAGCAGCCAAGAGTTAGACACCGCCTACGAGCAGTACTTC. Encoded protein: CASSQELDTAYEQYF.

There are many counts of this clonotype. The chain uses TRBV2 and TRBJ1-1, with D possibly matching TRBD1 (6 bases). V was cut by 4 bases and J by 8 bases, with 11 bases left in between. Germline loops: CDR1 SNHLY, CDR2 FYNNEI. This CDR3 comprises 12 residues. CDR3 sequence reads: CASSAQGTEAFF. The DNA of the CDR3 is TGTGCCAGCAGTGCACAGGGTACGGAAGCTTTCTTT.

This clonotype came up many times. The CDR3 bases are TGTGCCAGCAGTTACTCGGGACGGTTGAACACTGAAGCTTTCTTT. It is translated as CASSYSGRLNTEAFF. This chain connects TRBV6-5 to TRBJ1-1; perhaps TRBD1 as D (5 bases). CDR3 size: 15 residues. CDR1 is MNHEY and CDR2 is SVGAGI in the germline V gene. Trimming left V 0 bases short and J 0 bases short, with 8 bases between.

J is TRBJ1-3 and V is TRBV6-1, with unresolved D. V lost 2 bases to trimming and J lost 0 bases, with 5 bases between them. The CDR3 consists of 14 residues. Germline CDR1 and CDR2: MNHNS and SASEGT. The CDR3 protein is CASSERVSGNTIYF. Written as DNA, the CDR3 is TGTGCCAGCAGTGAAAGAGTCTCTGGAAACACCATATATTTT.

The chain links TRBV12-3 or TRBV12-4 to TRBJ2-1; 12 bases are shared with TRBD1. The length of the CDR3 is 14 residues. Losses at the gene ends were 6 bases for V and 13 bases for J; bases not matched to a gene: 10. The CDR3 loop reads CASSGTGGSPSQFF. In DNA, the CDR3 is TGTGCCAGCAGCGGGACAGGGGGCTCGCCTTCTCAGTTCTTC.

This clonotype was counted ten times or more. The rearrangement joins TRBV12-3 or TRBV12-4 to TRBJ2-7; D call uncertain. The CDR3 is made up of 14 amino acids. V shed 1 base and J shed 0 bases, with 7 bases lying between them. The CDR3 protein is CASSLDSISYEQYF. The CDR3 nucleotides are TGTGCCAGCAGTTTAGACAGTATCTCCTACGAGCAGTACTTC.

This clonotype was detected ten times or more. The CDR3 is CASSLFMAGIDTQYF. Written as DNA, the CDR3 is TGTGCCAGCAGTTTATTCATGGCGGGCATAGATACGCAGTATTTT. The rearrangement links TRBV27 to TRBJ2-3; tentative D call: TRBD2 (5 bases). CDR3 length equals 15 residues. Per germline, CDR1 MNHEY and CDR2 SMNVEV (reference sequence). V lost 1 base, J lost 5 bases, and 13 bases lay in between.

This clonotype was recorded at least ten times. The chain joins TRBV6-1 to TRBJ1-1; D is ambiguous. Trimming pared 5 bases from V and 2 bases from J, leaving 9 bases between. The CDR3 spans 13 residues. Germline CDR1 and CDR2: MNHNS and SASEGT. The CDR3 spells CASSRSPNTEAFF. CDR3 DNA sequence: TGTGCCAGCAGTCGTTCCCCTAACACTGAAGCTTTCTTT.

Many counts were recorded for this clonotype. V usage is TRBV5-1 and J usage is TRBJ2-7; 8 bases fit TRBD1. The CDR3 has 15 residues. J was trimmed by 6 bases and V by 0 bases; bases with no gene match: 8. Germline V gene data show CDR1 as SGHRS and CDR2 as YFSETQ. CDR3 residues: CASSLGGTGPSEQYF. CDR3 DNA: TGCGCCAGCAGCTTGGGTGGGACAGGTCCGAGCGAGCAGTACTTC.

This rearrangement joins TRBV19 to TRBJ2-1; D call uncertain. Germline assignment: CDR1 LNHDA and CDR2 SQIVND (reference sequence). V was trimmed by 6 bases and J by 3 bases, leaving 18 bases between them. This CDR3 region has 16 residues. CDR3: CASSPTTRRYYNEQFF. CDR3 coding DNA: TGTGCCAGTAGCCCCACGACACGGAGATACTACAATGAGCAGTTCTTC.

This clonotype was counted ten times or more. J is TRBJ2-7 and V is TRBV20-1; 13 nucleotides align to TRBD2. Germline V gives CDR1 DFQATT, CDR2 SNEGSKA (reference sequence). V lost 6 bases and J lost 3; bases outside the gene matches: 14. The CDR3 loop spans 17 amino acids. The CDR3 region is CSATPGLAGFGGYEQYF. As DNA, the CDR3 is TGCAGTGCCACCCCGGGACTAGCGGGATTCGGTGGCTACGAGCAGTACTTC.

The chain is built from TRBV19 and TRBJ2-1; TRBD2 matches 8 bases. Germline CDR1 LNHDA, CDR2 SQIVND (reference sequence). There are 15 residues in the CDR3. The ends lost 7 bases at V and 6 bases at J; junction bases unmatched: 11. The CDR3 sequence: CASTSVGLGFNEQFF. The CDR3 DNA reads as TGTGCCAGTACCTCCGTGGGACTAGGTTTCAATGAGCAGTTCTTC.

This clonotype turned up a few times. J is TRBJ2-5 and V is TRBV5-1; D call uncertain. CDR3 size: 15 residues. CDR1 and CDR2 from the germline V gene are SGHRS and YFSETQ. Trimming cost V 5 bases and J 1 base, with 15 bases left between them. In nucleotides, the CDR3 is TGCGCCAGCAGAGTGGAGAGAGGAGTCCAAGAGACCCAGTACTTC. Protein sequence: CASRVERGVQETQYF.

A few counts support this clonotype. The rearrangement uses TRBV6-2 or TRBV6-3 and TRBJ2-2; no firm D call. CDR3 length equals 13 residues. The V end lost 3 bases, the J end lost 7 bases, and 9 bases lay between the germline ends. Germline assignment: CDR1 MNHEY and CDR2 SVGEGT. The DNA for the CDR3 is TGTGCCAGCAGTTATCTGACGGGCGGGGAGCTGTTTTTT. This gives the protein CASSYLTGGELFF.

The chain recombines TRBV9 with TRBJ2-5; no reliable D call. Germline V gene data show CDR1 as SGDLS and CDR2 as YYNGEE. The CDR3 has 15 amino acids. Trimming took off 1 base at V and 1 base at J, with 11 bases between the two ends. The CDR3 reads CASSVMTSSQETQYF. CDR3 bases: TGTGCCAGCAGCGTAATGACGTCAAGCCAAGAGACCCAGTACTTC. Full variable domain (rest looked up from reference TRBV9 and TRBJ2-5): DSGVTQTPKHLITATGQRVTLRCSPRSGDLSVYWYQQSLDQGLQFLIQYYNGEERAKGNILERFSAQQFPDLHSELNLSSLELGDSALYFCASSVMTSSQETQYFGPGTRLLVL.

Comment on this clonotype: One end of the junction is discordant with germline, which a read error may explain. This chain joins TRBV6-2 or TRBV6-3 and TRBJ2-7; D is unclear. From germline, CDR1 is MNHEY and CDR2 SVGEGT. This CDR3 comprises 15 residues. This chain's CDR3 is CASGYAEDLGYEQYF. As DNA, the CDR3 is TGTGCCAGCGGTTACGCCGAGGATTTAGGATACGAGCAGTACTTC.

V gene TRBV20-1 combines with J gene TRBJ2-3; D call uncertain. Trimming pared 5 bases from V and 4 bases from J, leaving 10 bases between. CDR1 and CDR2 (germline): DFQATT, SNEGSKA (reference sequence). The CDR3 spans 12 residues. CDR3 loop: CSAAYGADTQYF. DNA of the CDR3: TGCAGTGCTGCGTATGGTGCAGATACGCAGTATTTT.

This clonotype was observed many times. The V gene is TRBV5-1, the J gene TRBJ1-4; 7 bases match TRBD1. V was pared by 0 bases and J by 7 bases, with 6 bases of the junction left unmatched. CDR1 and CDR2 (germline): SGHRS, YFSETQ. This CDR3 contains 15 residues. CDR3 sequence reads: CASSLGSGTAEKLFF. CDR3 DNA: TGCGCCAGCAGCTTGGGTTCCGGGACAGCTGAAAAACTGTTTTTT. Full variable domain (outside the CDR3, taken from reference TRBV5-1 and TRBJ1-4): KAGVTQTPRYLIKTRGQQVTLSCSPISGHRSVSWYQQTPGQGLQFLFEYFSETQRNKGNFPGRFSGRQFSNSRSEMNVSTLELGDSALYLCASSLGSGTAEKLFFGSGTQLSVL.

The CDR3 nucleotides read TGTGCCACCAGCAGGCGGGACAGGGCCACAGATACGCAGTATTTT. Its translation is CATSRRDRATDTQYF. The genes are TRBV15 and TRBJ2-3; 9 nucleotides align to TRBD1. Germline V lookup: CDR1 LNHNV, CDR2 YYDKDF (reference sequence). Trimming at V came to 3 bases and at J to 2 bases, leaving 3 bases not matched to a gene. This CDR3 region has 15 residues.

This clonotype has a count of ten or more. This chain's CDR3 is CASSLFRQGGTEAFF. Written as DNA, the CDR3 is TGTGCCAGCAGCTTATTCAGACAGGGAGGGACTGAAGCTTTCTTT. This sequence joins TRBV11-1 and TRBJ1-1; 7 bases fit TRBD1. The CDR3 extends over 15 amino acids. The V gene end was trimmed by 2 bases and the J gene end by 5 bases; junction bases not matched to a gene: 8. The germline V gene encodes CDR1 SGHAT and CDR2 FQDESV (reference sequence).

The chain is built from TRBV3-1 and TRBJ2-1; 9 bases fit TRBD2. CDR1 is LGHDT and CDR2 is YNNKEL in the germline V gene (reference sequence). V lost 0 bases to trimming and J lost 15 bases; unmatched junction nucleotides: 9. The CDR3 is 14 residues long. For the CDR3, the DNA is TGTGCCAGCAGCCAAGATGGGGCGGGAGGGCCGGTGTTCTTC. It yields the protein CASSQDGAGGPVFF.

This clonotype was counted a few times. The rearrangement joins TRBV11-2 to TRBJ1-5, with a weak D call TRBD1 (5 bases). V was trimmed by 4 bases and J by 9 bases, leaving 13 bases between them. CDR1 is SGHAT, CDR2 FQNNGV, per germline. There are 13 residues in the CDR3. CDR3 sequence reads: CASSSRAGGPQHF. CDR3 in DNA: TGTGCCAGCAGCTCCCGCGCCGGGGGGCCCCAGCATTTT.